A single sample is the source of the 16 T cell receptor beta chains below, sequenced in a study of blood T cell repertoires in COVID-19. TCRdb keeps only in-frame clones here, not all; method: immunoSEQ multiplex PCR. Of about 230,000 clones listed, less than 90% are singletons. Sequencing used peripheral blood. The receptors were gathered from a woman in her sixties or seventies with active or convalescent COVID-19.

The chain employs TRBV27 and TRBJ1-2, with 7 positions matching TRBD1. The CDR3 has 14 residues. V dropped 4 bases and J dropped 5; count of bases not matched to a gene: 7. In germline, CDR1 is MNHEY, CDR2 SMNVEV (reference sequence). CDR3 nucleotide sequence: TGTGCCAGCAGTTCGACGACAGGGCGGTATGGCTACACCTTC. It translates to CASSSTTGRYGYTF.

A note on this clone: Distinct nucleotide sequences in the sample also encode this CDR3. CDR3 in DNA: TGTGCCAGCAGCTTACAGGGTGCTAACTATGGCTACACCTTC. It encodes CASSLQGANYGYTF. The V and J genes are TRBV7-8 and TRBJ1-2, with D possibly being TRBD1 (5 bases). Deletions cut 2 bases from V and 0 bases from J, with 7 bases between. The CDR3 runs to 14 residues. CDR1 is SGHVS, CDR2 FQNEAQ, per germline.

CDR3 in DNA: TGTGCCTGGAGTGTTGCAGGGGGAAACACCATATATTTT. Amino acids: CAWSVAGGNTIYF. This rearrangement joins TRBV30 to TRBJ1-3; the D gene is possibly TRBD1 (5 bases). From germline, CDR1 is GTSNPN and CDR2 SVGIG (reference sequence). V dropped 0 bases and J dropped 4 bases, with 7 bases sitting between them. The CDR3 extends over 13 amino acids. The variable domain in full, with the rest retrieved from reference TRBV30 and TRBJ1-3, is SQTIHQWPATLVQPVGSPLSLECTVEGTSNPNLYWYRQAAGRGLQLLFYSVGIGQISSEVPQNLSASRPQDRQFILSSKKLLLSDSGFYLCAWSVAGGNTIYFGEGSWLTVV.

This clone has just one count. The chain recombines TRBV7-9 with TRBJ2-2; D gene uncertain. Per germline, CDR1 SEHNR and CDR2 FQNEAQ (reference sequence). This CDR3 is built from 14 residues. Trimming shortened V by 3 bases and J by 1 base, and 6 bases separated the two germline ends. The CDR3 is CASSFSGNTGELFF. DNA for the CDR3: TGTGCCAGCAGCTTCTCAGGGAACACCGGGGAGCTGTTTTTT.

V usage is TRBV30 and J usage is TRBJ2-2, with 8 positions matching TRBD1. Germline V CDR1 and CDR2: GTSNPN, SVGIG (reference sequence). The length of the CDR3 is 14 residues. V lost 6 bases and J lost 3; bases outside the gene matches: 6. CDR3 loop: CACSGGADTGELFF. The CDR3 DNA follows: TGTGCCTGCTCAGGGGGCGCGGACACCGGGGAGCTGTTTTTT.

The chain recombines TRBV5-1 with TRBJ2-1; D is possibly TRBD2 (5 bases). Germline V gene data show CDR1 as SGHRS and CDR2 as YFSETQ. The CDR3 is 12 residues long. Trimming cost V 0 bases and J 10 bases, with 8 bases left between them. CDR3 DNA sequence: TGCGCCAGCAGCTTGGCCCCTAGCGAGCAGTTCTTC. It translates to CASSLAPSEQFF.

The chain employs TRBV4-1 and TRBJ1-1; perhaps TRBD1 as D (5 bases). Deletions cut 4 bases from V and 4 bases from J, with 16 bases between. Germline V gene lookup returns CDR1 MGHRA and CDR2 YSYEKL. This CDR3 is built from 15 residues. Here the CDR3 reads CASSPREYGATEAFF. CDR3 in DNA: TGCGCCAGCAGCCCCCGGGAGTACGGGGCCACTGAAGCTTTCTTT.

The chain links TRBV3-1 (or the pseudogene TRBV3-2) to TRBJ1-2; 7 bases align to TRBD1. CDR1 and CDR2 from the germline V gene are LGHDT and YNNKEL (reference sequence). The CDR3 length is 13 residues. Trimming removed 1 base from V and 4 bases from J; junction bases left unmatched: 0. CDR3 sequence (DNA): TGTGCCAGCAGCCAAGGGGACAGCTATGGCTACACCTTC. Its protein is CASSQGDSYGYTF.

The chain couples TRBV7-3 to TRBJ2-3; 7 nucleotides match TRBD1. Germline V gene data show CDR1 as SGHTA and CDR2 as FQGTGA. The length of the CDR3 is 15 residues. Trimming at V came to 4 bases and at J to 5 bases, leaving 9 bases not matched to a gene. The DNA of the CDR3 is TGTGCCAGCAGCTCTGTGACAGGGACAAGAGATACGCAGTATTTT. The encoded protein is CASSSVTGTRDTQYF.

The V call is TRBV7-6, the J call TRBJ2-2; TRBD1 is a possible D gene (6 bases). This CDR3 region has 16 residues. V lost 5 bases and J 5 bases, leaving 18 bases between the germline ends. Germline lookup yields CDR1 SGHVS and CDR2 FNYEAQ. CDR3: CASSQPAGAGTGELFF. The CDR3 nucleotides read TGTGCCAGCAGCCAACCTGCAGGGGCAGGGACCGGGGAGCTGTTTTTT.

The table lists this clone with a count of one. The V gene is TRBV6-5, the J gene TRBJ2-5, with 7 bases that match TRBD2. V lost 0 bases and J lost 2; bases outside the gene matches: 3. Per germline, CDR1 MNHEY and CDR2 SVGAGI. The CDR3 has 15 amino acids. The CDR3 is CASSYSNGGQETQYF. The DNA for the CDR3 is TGTGCCAGCAGTTACTCGAACGGGGGGCAAGAGACCCAGTACTTC.

The rearrangement joins TRBV18 to TRBJ2-1; 13 bases fit TRBD2. The CDR3 extends over 17 amino acids. Germline values: CDR1 KGHSH, CDR2 LQKENI. Trimming took 2 bases from V and 10 from J; bases not matched to a gene: 11. CDR3 bases: TGTGCCAGCTCACCAACGCGACTAGCGGGAGGAAGTTTGGAGCAGTTCTTC. The encoded protein is CASSPTRLAGGSLEQFF.

The chain carries TRBV19 and TRBJ2-3, with TRBD2 matching over 10 bases. V lost 9 bases and J lost 4; bases outside the gene matches: 7. The CDR3 runs to 14 residues. The germline CDR1 and CDR2 sequences are LNHDA and SQIVND (reference sequence). The CDR3 loop is CASKSGGGSDTQYF. DNA of the CDR3: TGTGCCAGCAAGAGCGGGGGGGGGTCAGATACGCAGTATTTT. Complete variable domain (other parts from reference TRBV19 and TRBJ2-3): DGGITQSPKYLFRKEGQNVTLSCEQNLNHDAMYWYRQDPGQGLRLIYYSQIVNDFQKGDIAEGYSVSREKKESFPLTVTSAQKNPTAFYLCASKSGGGSDTQYFGPGTRLTVL.

This clone occurred a few times. This chain uses TRBV6-5 with TRBJ1-1, with D possibly TRBD1 on 6 matching bases. Germline values: CDR1 MNHEY, CDR2 SVGAGI. There are 16 residues in the CDR3. The V end lost 0 bases, the J end lost 8 bases, and 19 bases lay between the germline ends. The CDR3 DNA reads as TGTGCCAGCAGTTACTCCCCGGACAGCCGTACCGGGGAAGCTTTCTTT. Residues: CASSYSPDSRTGEAFF.

The chain carries TRBV7-3 and TRBJ2-2; TRBD2 is a possible D gene (7 bases). This CDR3 region has 17 residues. Between the trimmed V and J ends, which lost 5 bases and 3 bases, there was a span of 19 bases. Per germline, CDR1 SGHTA and CDR2 FQGTGA. CDR3 sequence reads: CASSALRAGAYTGELFF. Here the CDR3 DNA reads TGTGCCAGCAGCGCGTTACGGGCGGGGGCGTACACCGGGGAGCTGTTTTTT.

The CDR3 is CASSRTGSNEKLFF. CDR3 bases: TGCGCCAGCAGCCGGACAGGGAGTAATGAAAAACTGTTTTTT. This rearrangement joins TRBV5-1 to TRBJ1-4, with 8 nucleotides matching TRBD1. The CDR3 runs 14 residues. CDR1 and CDR2 from the germline V gene are SGHRS and YFSETQ. Losses at the gene ends were 4 bases for V and 4 bases for J; bases not matched to a gene: 3.